The clone carrying this T cell receptor beta chain was detected once. Its antigen is as yet unknown. This record belongs to a study of T cell responses to AZD1222 COVID-19 vaccine. The CDR3 is 17 residues long. V was trimmed by 5 bases and J by 1 base, leaving 18 bases between them. In germline, CDR1 is MDHEN, CDR2 SYDVKM. Only in-frame clones appear in the TCRdb table, and some are missing; sequencing was by immunoSEQ multiplex PCR. Among around 170,000 clones, 90% were seen once, and the ten largest hold about 1.6%. Whole-study results and caveats: Nearly half of the spike-specific TCRs reportedly recognize variant regions that carry no mutations. Compared with day 0, the breadth and depth of the Spike-specific TCR repertoire rose significantly after two doses of AZD1222. The span of vaccine-associated CD4 TCRs extended across spike, with dominance at 160-218 and 743-854.

The sample was peripheral blood, taken on day 0 of AZD1222 vaccination. This sequence was found in an adult in good health. The chain has TRBV28 and TRBJ2-4; tentatively, D is TRBD1 or TRBD2 (5 bases each). The CDR3 protein is CASSLAGAGTAKNIQYF. The CDR3 DNA reads TGTGCCAGCAGTCTCGCCGGGGCTGGCACGGCCAAAAACATTCAGTACTTC. Combining the CDR3 with reference TRBV28 and TRBJ2-4 gives the whole variable domain DVKVTQSSRYLVKRTGEKVFLECVQDMDHENMFWYRQDPGLGLRLIYFSYDVKMKEKGDIPEGYSVSREKKERFSLILESASTNQTSMYLCASSLAGAGTAKNIQYFGAGTRLSVL.